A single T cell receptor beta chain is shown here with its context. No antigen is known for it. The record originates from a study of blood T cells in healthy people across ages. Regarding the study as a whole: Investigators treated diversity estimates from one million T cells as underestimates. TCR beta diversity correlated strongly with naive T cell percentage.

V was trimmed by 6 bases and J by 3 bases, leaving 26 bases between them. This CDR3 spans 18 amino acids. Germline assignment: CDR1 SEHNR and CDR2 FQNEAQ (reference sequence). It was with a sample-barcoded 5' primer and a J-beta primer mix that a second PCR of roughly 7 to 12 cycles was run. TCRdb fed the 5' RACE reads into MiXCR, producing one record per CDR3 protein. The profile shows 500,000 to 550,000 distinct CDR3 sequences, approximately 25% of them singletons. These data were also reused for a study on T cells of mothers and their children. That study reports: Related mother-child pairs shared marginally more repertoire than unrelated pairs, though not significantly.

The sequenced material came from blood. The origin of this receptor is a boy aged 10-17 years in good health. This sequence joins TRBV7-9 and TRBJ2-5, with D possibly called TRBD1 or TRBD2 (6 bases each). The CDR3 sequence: CASRSFEGGPGGKETQYF. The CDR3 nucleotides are TGTGCCAGCAGATCCTTTGAGGGGGGCCCGGGCGGGAAAGAGACCCAGTACTTC.